The rows below give T cell receptor beta chains drawn from one sample of a study of shared clonotypes between healthy human individuals. Data came from immunoSEQ multiplex PCR; TCRdb stores just in-frame clones and leaves some out. Of about 990,000 clones in the sample, approximately 80% were seen once. Sequencing was carried out using memory CD4+ T cells from PBMCs. Receptors were obtained from a man aged 18 to 30 in good health. Some clones in this sample may be carry-over from other donors' samples. The CDR3 runs from the conserved cysteine through the conserved F or W. The D gene is left open where the match is weak. Expanded clones are given a class, and other clones once, few, many or no size at all.

cdr3_aa | cdr3_nt | d_call | v_call | clone_size | j_call
CASTRTGYGYTF | TGTGCCAGCACTAGGACAGGGTATGGCTACACCTTC | TRBD1 | TRBV13 | . | TRBJ1-2
CASSDSQDSKNTGELFF | TGTGCCAGCAGTGATTCACAGGATTCAAAGAACACCGGGGAGCTGTTTTTT | . | TRBV6-4 | . | TRBJ2-2
CASSLGDRGEAFF | TGTGCCAGCAGCTTGGGTGACAGGGGTGAAGCTTTCTTT | TRBD1 | TRBV7-8 | few | TRBJ1-1
CASNPGANTGELFF | TGTGCCAGCAACCCGGGAGCGAACACCGGGGAGCTGTTTTTT | . | TRBV9 | . | TRBJ2-2
CASSPTRDSLNTEAFF | TGTGCCAGCTCACCCACCCGGGACAGCCTTAACACTGAAGCTTTCTTT | TRBD1 | TRBV18 | . | TRBJ1-1
CASNGGRANTGELFF | TGTGCCAGCAACGGCGGGAGGGCCAACACCGGGGAGCTGTTTTTT | TRBD2 | TRBV28 | . | TRBJ2-2
CASSHRGLTYEQYF | TGTGCCAGCAGTCACAGGGGACTTACCTACGAGCAGTACTTC | . | TRBV14 | . | TRBJ2-7
CATSRDPLVQETQYF | TGTGCCACCAGCAGAGATCCTCTAGTTCAAGAGACCCAGTACTTC | . | TRBV15 | . | TRBJ2-5
CAMGRAAGGYKNIQYF | TGTGCCATGGGGAGGGCAGCGGGAGGATACAAAAACATTCAGTACTTC | TRBD2 | TRBV30 | . | TRBJ2-4
CASSLGAGSRQPQHF | TGTGCCAGCAGCTTAGGAGCAGGTTCACGTCAGCCCCAGCATTTT | . | TRBV7-8 | . | TRBJ1-5
CASSYSGTGEAFF | TGTGCCAGCAGTTACTCGGGAACGGGTGAAGCTTTCTTT | . | TRBV6-5 | . | TRBJ1-1
CASSRSFSGANVLTF | TGTGCCAGCTCCAGGAGTTTCTCTGGGGCCAACGTCCTGACTTTC | . | TRBV6-5 | . | TRBJ2-6
CASSFTGMNTEAFF | TGTGCCAGCAGCTTCACAGGGATGAACACTGAAGCTTTCTTT | . | TRBV7-2 | few | TRBJ1-1
CASSPGQPSSTDTQYF | TGTGCCAGCTCACCAGGGCAGCCATCTAGCACAGATACGCAGTATTTT | . | TRBV18 | . | TRBJ2-3
CASSQGASGMYEQYF | TGTGCCAGCAGCCAAGGGGCTAGCGGGATGTACGAGCAGTACTTC | TRBD2 | TRBV4-2 | . | TRBJ2-7